A single TCR beta chain is shown here with its context. The clone's antigen remains unknown. One base away there is no much larger clone; base qualities are not given. This entry belongs to a study of technical replicates of blood from several donors (TCRdb year 2017). The library came from the immunoSEQ multiplex PCR assay. TCRdb took over this immuneACCESS table, retaining in-frame rearrangements with V and J assigned. Such tables are incomplete; in checked studies, under half of the missing clones stem from an unresolved V gene, and the remainder is unexplained. Within this sample are tens of thousands of clones, with about 94% of them counted one time only. Jointly, the top ten make up less than 0.25% of the sample. The germline ends are 10 bases apart after V is trimmed by 4 bases and J by 0 bases. CDR1 and CDR2, looked up from the germline V gene, are SGHNT and YENEEA. Taken from cysteine to phenylalanine, the CDR3 has 15 residues. The kept DNA is CDR3 alone, 45 bases in frame from the first base.

The receptor's source is a human donor in good health. Material: T cells isolated from PBMCs. The chain was built from TRBV11-3 and TRBJ2-1, and perhaps TRBD1 as D gene, on 6 matching bases. The DNA is TGTGCCAGCAGCTCTGGGACAAGCTCCTACAATGAGCAGTTCTTC. This codes for CASSSGTSSYNEQFF.